This T cell receptor beta chain was recorded in a study of OX40 agonist ivuxolimab in advanced cancers. Germline CDR1 SNHLY, CDR2 FYNNEI. The CDR3 sequence is 19 residues long. J lost 3 bases, V lost 5 bases, and 18 bases had no gene match. TCRdb's copy holds only in-frame clones and misses some; the assay was immunoSEQ multiplex PCR. In the table there are 70,000 to 95,000 clones, approximately 83% of which are singletons. The chain uses TRBV2 and TRBJ2-2; TRBD1 matches at 7 bases. This specimen was CD4+ or CD8+ T cells sorted from blood, taken in a trial of the OX40 agonist ivuxolimab. The source is an adult with an advanced solid tumor such as melanoma, head and neck, liver or kidney cancer. Here the CDR3 DNA reads TGTGCCAGCAGTACCTCAGGGACAGCCGATTTTATTTACACCGGGGAGCTGTTTTTT. It translates to CASSTSGTADFIYTGELFF.